This paragraph reports one T cell receptor (beta chain). This clone was seen once. This clone's antigen is unknown. Base qualities are not recorded, but no much larger clone differs from it by a single base. The CDR3 contains 15 residues, cysteine and phenylalanine counted. CDR3 DNA is the only sequence kept; it has 45 bases, read in frame from the first base. The sample belongs to a study of tissue T cells after allogeneic stem cell transplantation (dated by TCRdb to 2022 to 2024). Background on the whole study: If a tissue had multiple samples, a pathologist reviewed H&E sections so that samples with histologically apparent lymphocytes got priority for sequencing. The study profiled TCR beta repertoires across many tissues from research autopsies of patients with and without GVHD, plus mouse models of GVHD. The human arm was conducted as a prospective observational study, and neither blinding nor randomization was performed. Broad study findings and their caveats: Blood samples were not available from the non-GVHD comparator patients. Not many T cell clones showed up in more than one patient, yet clustering based on motifs uncovered repertoire signatures that were shared across patients in a tissue-specific way. In both patients and mice, T cells from blood and spleen covered only a limited part of the TCR repertoire found in tissues. Within patients, how anatomically similar the tissues were was a key factor in shaping TCR repertoire composition, regardless of disease or transplant status. A small and clinically heterogeneous patient cohort was studied, and sampling depth was acknowledged as a limitation. The study did not determine which tissue TCRs were alloreactive or antigen-specific, and some clones might have been persisting host cells.

This sample's time point label indicates: human tissue collected at research (rapid) autopsy. Three non-HCT comparator patients with other cancers, who had at least five GI tract samples and no known GI disease at death, were retrospectively selected. Autopsy tissues included GI sites from esophagus to rectum, liver, skin and lymphoid organs including spleen, after a median post-mortem interval of around 9.1 hours. Each autopsy specimen was bisected, with one portion flash-frozen in liquid nitrogen and the remainder formalin-fixed, and the outer muscle layers of GI specimens were removed. Genomic DNA was extracted from frozen tissues using the Mag-Bind Blood & Tissue DNA HDQ 96 Kit on a Chemagic 360 or the DNeasy Blood & Tissue Kit. Because of concern about red blood cell contamination, the extracted DNA went through further purification with the Genomic DNA Clean & Concentrator-25 kit. The method was the immunoSEQ multiplex PCR assay. TCRbeta CDR3 sequencing was done by Adaptive Biotechnologies at survey depth, reporting CDR3 sequences, V/J genes, productive frequency and template counts. Amplification of TCR beta CDR3 regions started from genomic DNA instead of RNA. Per the original workflow: Jensen-Shannon divergence served to quantify pairwise repertoire overlap between tissues, with 0 meaning identical and 1 meaning complete divergence. Tissues were clustered by single-linkage agglomerative hierarchical clustering of pairwise JSD values, and the clustering results were displayed as dendrograms. GLIPH2 was run on all patient samples with simulation_depth 1000, kmer_min_depth 3 and cdr3_length_cutoff 8, and groups with more than two unique CDR3s were retained. A standardized tissue-overlap score was generated by extrapolating Jaccard GLIPH-group overlap across patients to a standard repertoire size of 1000 clones. Associations of diversity with clinical or experimental variables used linear mixed-effect models with tissue fixed effects and individual random effects. The immuneACCESS repertoire file appears here via TCRdb, limited to in-frame rearrangements. These files lack a portion of the clones; in checked studies, under half of the deficit traces to unresolved V genes, and the cause of the others is not known. The D gene and trimming were derived from the DNA, and the V and J assignments and clone size from that table. Here the sample has 9,700 or so clones; approximately 65% occur a single time. 20% to 30% of the sample goes to the ten largest clones.

This clonotype originated in a male donor aged 60 or over with lung cancer. Rearrangement joined TRBV21-1 to TRBJ2-1; TRBD2 reflects the table's D call only, with no check against the DNA. TRBV21-1 is described as a pseudogene. The input for sequencing was tissue from the stomach, taken at autopsy. The CDR3 in this case is CASSKSGLVHNEQFF. The nucleotide sequence is given as TGTGCCAGCAGCAAGTCGGGACTAGTGCACAATGAGCAGTTCTTC.